This T cell receptor beta chain emerged from a study of neoadjuvant anti-PD-1 for oral cavity cancer. Overall study: Around day 43, patients without progression received a fourth nivolumab dose before surgery.

Study-wide results and limits: TCR analyses covered only a few patients per response group. PBMC Gini-index clonality exceeded responders' in non-responders post-nivolumab.

TCRdb's copy holds only in-frame clones and misses some; the assay was immunoSEQ multiplex PCR. The sample includes tens of thousands of clones, about four fifths of them seen just once. In germline, CDR1 is MDHEN, CDR2 SYDVKM. With 5 bases removed from V and 0 bases from J, the gap between germline ends came to 8 bases. The length of the CDR3 is 14 residues. Comments on this clone: Its antigen is unidentified.

The source was PBMCs, collected before nivolumab (anti-PD-1) treatment. The chain uses TRBV28 and TRBJ2-1; possibly TRBD1 for D (5 bases). The receptor was isolated from a person between 40 and 85 years old with oral cavity squamous cell carcinoma. The CDR3 bases are TGTGCCAGCAGTCAGGGAAGCTCCTACAATGAGCAGTTCTTC. It encodes CASSQGSSYNEQFF.